The 13 T cell receptor beta chains presented below share a single source sample, sequenced in a study of CD8+ T cells in alopecia areata. Extraction and reverse transcription of RNA yielded cDNA as the sequencing template. Assay used: immunoSEQ multiplex PCR; TCRdb lists only in-frame clones, some missing. The data show hundreds of thousands of clones, with over 45% seen just once and about 0.9% held by the top ten. This sample's treatment: oral pan-JAK inhibitor, 5-10 mg twice daily. The sequencing used CD4+ T cells sorted from blood, collected at roughly week 52, from a patient treated with tofacitinib. These receptors were obtained from a human donor with alopecia areata.

There are a few counts of this clone. The chain links TRBV29-1 to TRBJ1-2, with D uncertain. The V gene's germline CDR1 is SQVTM and CDR2 ANQGSEA. The CDR3 contains 10 residues. The V end was cut by 4 bases, the J end by 10 bases, with 10 bases between. The CDR3 loop is CSVGDNLYTF. The CDR3 DNA sequence: TGCAGCGTTGGAGACAACCTCTACACCTTC.

This chain joins TRBV28 and TRBJ2-7, with 7 positions matching TRBD2. This CDR3 has 15 amino acids. The J segment lost 3 bases and the V segment lost 5 bases, leaving 10 bases of the junction unmatched. Germline CDR1 MDHEN, CDR2 SYDVKM. The CDR3 sequence is CASSKPAGVYYEQYF. The CDR3 coding sequence is TGTGCCAGCAGTAAGCCCGCGGGAGTTTACTACGAGCAGTACTTC. Using reference TRBV28 and TRBJ2-7 for the parts outside the CDR3, the full variable domain is DVKVTQSSRYLVKRTGEKVFLECVQDMDHENMFWYRQDPGLGLRLIYFSYDVKMKEKGDIPEGYSVSREKKERFSLILESASTNQTSMYLCASSKPAGVYYEQYFGPGTRLTVT.

This clone is a singleton in its sample. This chain connects TRBV18 to TRBJ2-6; the D is unclear. CDR3 length: 15 residues. Germline values: CDR1 KGHSH, CDR2 LQKENI. V was shortened by 3 bases and J by 0 bases, with 6 bases between the two germline ends. The CDR3 nucleotides read TGTGCCAGCTCACCTTTCCGCTCTGGGGCCAACGTCCTGACTTTC. Amino acids: CASSPFRSGANVLTF.

The chain uses TRBV20-1 and TRBJ1-4; D possibly corresponds to TRBD1 (5 bases). V was shortened by 7 bases and J by 6 bases, with 9 bases between the two germline ends. Per germline, CDR1 DFQATT and CDR2 SNEGSKA (reference sequence). The CDR3 totals 11 residues. The DNA for the CDR3 is TGCAGTGTTCAGGGTTATGAAAAACTGTTTTTT. This sequence encodes CSVQGYEKLFF.

As concerns this clone: Additional DNA sequences in this sample encode the identical CDR3. The chain joins TRBV9 to TRBJ2-5; D is tentatively TRBD1 or TRBD2 (5 bases each). The CDR3 totals 14 residues. V shed 0 bases and J shed 4 bases, with 10 bases lying between them. Germline CDR1 is SGDLS and CDR2 is YYNGEE. The CDR3 nucleotides are TGTGCCAGCAGCGTAGGAGGGCAGGGAGAGACCCAGTACTTC. This encodes CASSVGGQGETQYF.

This sequence joins TRBV11-2 and TRBJ2-4; the D gene is possibly TRBD1 (5 bases). CDR3 length equals 16 residues. Germline V gene lookup returns CDR1 SGHAT and CDR2 FQNNGV. Trimming removed 1 base from V and 1 base from J, with 11 bases in between. CDR3: CASSLARELAKNIQYF. In DNA, the CDR3 is TGTGCCAGCAGCTTAGCCAGGGAACTGGCCAAAAACATTCAGTACTTC.

This chain uses TRBV30 with TRBJ1-6, with a possible D match to TRBD1 (5 bases). This CDR3 contains 16 residues. The V gene lost 5 bases and the J gene lost 8 bases, with 22 bases spanning the gap. The germline V gene encodes CDR1 GTSNPN and CDR2 SVGIG (reference sequence). This CDR3 is CAWAIRAGRRDSPLHF. For the CDR3, the DNA is TGTGCCTGGGCCATAAGGGCAGGGCGACGGGATTCACCCCTCCACTTT.

Notes on this clone: At one of its ends the junction is not consistent with the germline gene, which may arise from a read error. This sequence joins TRBV29-1 and TRBJ1-2; perhaps TRBD1 as D (5 bases). Per the germline V gene, CDR1 is SQVTM and CDR2 is ANQGSEA. The CDR3 totals 13 residues. The CDR3 sequence: CSVEGKGRDGNTF. CDR3 nucleotides: TGCAGCGTTGAAGGGAAAGGCAGGGATGGCAACACCTTC.

This clone was picked up one time. J is TRBJ2-2 and V is TRBV9; no clear D. Trimming removed 0 bases at V and 3 bases at J, with 12 bases between. This CDR3 has 16 residues. Germline CDR1 reads SGDLS; CDR2 reads YYNGEE. The CDR3 sequence is CASSVEVSLDTGELFF. For the CDR3, the DNA is TGTGCCAGCAGCGTAGAGGTCTCCCTGGACACCGGGGAGCTGTTTTTT.

A few counts support this clone. The V and J genes are TRBV4-3 and TRBJ2-3, with TRBD2 identical over 7 bases. Germline CDR1 LGHNA, CDR2 YSLEER. The CDR3 spans 14 residues. Trimming took 5 bases from V and 1 from J; bases not matched to a gene: 3. The CDR3 sequence: CASSFRGGTDTQYF. In nucleotides, the CDR3 is TGCGCCAGCAGCTTTCGGGGGGGCACAGATACGCAGTATTTT.

This chain joins TRBV29-1 and TRBJ1-5; tentative D call: TRBD1 (5 bases). V dropped 5 bases and J dropped 2 bases, with 16 bases sitting between them. CDR1 and CDR2 from the germline V gene are SQVTM and ANQGSEA. The CDR3 has 15 residues. The CDR3 reads CSVQEGHLGNQPQHF. CDR3 nucleotides: TGCAGCGTTCAGGAAGGACACCTTGGCAATCAGCCCCAGCATTTT.

CDR3 sequence: CSALAEGLGAAGNTQYF. The CDR3 DNA reads TGCAGCGCTCTGGCGGAAGGACTGGGGGCCGCTGGCAATACGCAGTATTTT. V and J are TRBV29-1 and TRBJ2-3; D may be TRBD1 (6 bases). Germline V gene data show CDR1 as SQVTM and CDR2 as ANQGSEA. The CDR3 runs to 17 residues. The V end lost 7 bases, the J end lost 7 bases, and 30 bases lay between the germline ends.

This chain links TRBV29-1 with TRBJ1-5; TRBD1 agrees at 8 bases. The CDR3 is 14 residues long. The germline V gene has CDR1 SQVTM and CDR2 ANQGSEA. The junction had 6 bases not matched to a gene; V was cut back by 4 bases and J by 4 bases. CDR3 protein: CSVAGTGLNQPQHF. CDR3 bases: TGCAGCGTTGCCGGGACAGGTCTTAATCAGCCCCAGCATTTT.